This T cell receptor beta chain was sequenced during a study of T cell responses to AZD1222 COVID-19 vaccine. Generated by immunoSEQ multiplex PCR, the TCRdb table keeps only in-frame clones and is missing some. Of roughly 120,000 clones detected, about 86% appear once; the ten largest clones hold about 16%. This receptor was taken from an adult who received the AZD1222 COVID-19 vaccine. The specimen comprised peripheral blood, sampled 28 days after the second AZD1222 dose.

This CDR3 reads CASSNWHGTNTEAFF. CDR3 bases: TGTGCCAGCAGCAATTGGCATGGGACGAACACTGAAGCTTTCTTT. The V and J genes are TRBV5-8 and TRBJ1-1, with a tentative D call TRBD1 (5 bases). The V end was cut by 4 bases, the J end by 1 base, with 14 bases between. There are 15 residues in the CDR3. Germline V lookup: CDR1 SGHTS, CDR2 YDEGEE.